Below are 17 T cell receptor beta chains sequenced from a single sample in a study of T cells in localized non-small cell lung cancer. The table came from immunoSEQ multiplex PCR; TCRdb's copy has only in-frame clones and leaves some out. The table includes under 70,000 clones, about nine tenths detected once. Sequenced material: peripheral blood, taken before any cancer treatment. The receptors come from a woman between 40 and 69 years old with stage I lung adenocarcinoma.

This sequence joins TRBV28 and TRBJ2-5, with 12 bases that match TRBD2. The germline gives CDR1 MDHEN, CDR2 SYDVKM. The CDR3 consists of 16 residues. V shed 4 bases and J 4 bases; nucleotides not matched to a gene: 7. The CDR3: CASSSPQLAGGETQYF. The DNA for the CDR3 is TGTGCCAGCAGTTCCCCCCAACTAGCGGGGGGAGAGACCCAGTACTTC. Combining the CDR3 with reference TRBV28 and TRBJ2-5 gives the whole variable domain DVKVTQSSRYLVKRTGEKVFLECVQDMDHENMFWYRQDPGLGLRLIYFSYDVKMKEKGDIPEGYSVSREKKERFSLILESASTNQTSMYLCASSSPQLAGGETQYFGPGTRLLVL.

The chain combines TRBV6-5 with TRBJ1-1; 7 nucleotides line up with TRBD1. J was trimmed by 2 bases and V by 2 bases; bases with no gene match: 8. Germline V gene data show CDR1 as MNHEY and CDR2 as SVGAGI. This CDR3 spans 16 amino acids. This CDR3 is CASSYLPGTVNTEAFF. CDR3 DNA sequence: TGTGCCAGCAGTTACCTCCCCGGGACAGTTAACACTGAAGCTTTCTTT.

The chain has TRBV7-2 and TRBJ2-5, with D unresolved. Per the germline V gene, CDR1 is SGHTA and CDR2 is FQGNSA. Trimming took off 0 bases at V and 5 bases at J, with 7 bases between the two ends. The CDR3 totals 13 residues. CDR3 protein: CASSLARYETQYF. CDR3 bases: TGTGCCAGCAGCTTAGCGAGATACGAGACCCAGTACTTC.

The chain is built from TRBV27 and TRBJ1-2; tentatively, D is TRBD1 (5 bases). Germline V gives CDR1 MNHEY, CDR2 SMNVEV (reference sequence). V lost 2 bases and J lost 8, with 15 bases in between. The CDR3 loop spans 14 amino acids. The CDR3 region is CASSLKPGPLGYTF. CDR3 coding DNA: TGTGCCAGCAGTTTAAAGCCGGGACCGCTGGGCTACACCTTC.

J is TRBJ2-7 and V is TRBV6-4; D gene uncertain. CDR3 length equals 16 residues. Germline values: CDR1 MRHNA, CDR2 SNTAGT. V lost 2 bases, J lost 5 bases, and 19 bases lay in between. The CDR3 loop is CASSDEGQEGCDEQYF. Here the CDR3 DNA reads TGTGCCAGCAGTGACGAAGGTCAGGAAGGATGTGACGAGCAGTACTTC.

The chain has TRBV28 and TRBJ2-1; 7 bases line up with TRBD2. With 4 bases clipped from V and 0 bases from J, the junction kept 6 bases outside the gene matches. The CDR3 totals 16 residues. The V gene's germline CDR1 is MDHEN and CDR2 SYDVKM. CDR3 nucleotides: TGTGCCAGCAGTTCGCCCCGCGGGGGCTCCTACAATGAGCAGTTCTTC. It is translated as CASSSPRGGSYNEQFF.

The rearrangement joins TRBV18 to TRBJ1-1; D is possibly TRBD1 (5 bases). With 2 bases removed from V and 3 bases from J, the gap between germline ends came to 13 bases. The CDR3 has 15 amino acids. Germline assignment: CDR1 KGHSH and CDR2 LQKENI. CDR3: CASSPVVGGDTEAFF. CDR3 in DNA: TGTGCCAGCTCACCAGTTGTCGGGGGGGACACTGAAGCTTTCTTT. The whole variable domain, filled in from reference TRBV18 and TRBJ1-1, reads NAGVMQNPRHLVRRRGQEARLRCSPMKGHSHVYWYRQLPEEGLKFMVYLQKENIIDESGMPKERFSAEFPKEGPSILRIQQVVRGDSAAYFCASSPVVGGDTEAFFGQGTRLTVV.

This clone was detected once. The chain carries TRBV7-9 and TRBJ1-2; D is perhaps TRBD1 (6 bases). The CDR3 has 14 amino acids. The V gene's germline CDR1 is SEHNR and CDR2 FQNEAQ (reference sequence). V shed 2 bases and J shed 2 bases, with 9 bases lying between them. The CDR3 loop is CASSLTTGNYGYTF. As DNA, the CDR3 is TGTGCCAGCAGCTTAACGACAGGAAACTATGGCTACACCTTC.

The chain has TRBV25-1 and TRBJ2-7, with TRBD2 matching 14 bases. The CDR3 is made up of 16 amino acids. V was pared by 2 bases and J by 5 bases, with 5 bases of the junction left unmatched. Looked up from germline, CDR1 is MGHDK and CDR2 is SYGVNS. The CDR3 coding sequence is TGTGCCAGCAGTGAAGAGGGGACTAGCGGGGGAAACGAGCAGTACTTC. It is translated as CASSEEGTSGGNEQYF.

The rearrangement joins TRBV5-1 to TRBJ2-1; TRBD1 aligns across 8 bases. Germline V gene data show CDR1 as SGHRS and CDR2 as YFSETQ. Trimming removed 2 bases from V and 1 base from J; junction bases left unmatched: 2. CDR3 length equals 15 residues. The CDR3 is CASSLQGESYNEQFF. The CDR3 DNA is TGCGCCAGCAGCTTACAGGGGGAATCCTACAATGAGCAGTTCTTC.

CDR3: CASSELAGEATQYF. In DNA, the CDR3 is TGTGCCAGCAGTGAATTAGCGGGGGAGGCGACGCAGTATTTT. This chain uses TRBV25-1 with TRBJ2-3; 9 bases align to TRBD2. Trimming removed 1 base from V and 9 bases from J; junction bases left unmatched: 5. Looked up from germline, CDR1 is MGHDK and CDR2 is SYGVNS. This CDR3 is 14 amino acids long.

The chain combines TRBV2 with TRBJ1-3; D may be TRBD1 (5 bases). The V gene's germline CDR1 is SNHLY and CDR2 FYNNEI. This CDR3 has 17 amino acids. Trimming took 2 bases from V and 2 from J, leaving 16 bases between them. For the CDR3, the DNA is TGTGCCAGCAGTGAAAGGGCAGGGAGTTTGGCTGGAAACACCATATATTTT. Protein sequence: CASSERAGSLAGNTIYF. Filled out from reference TRBV2 and TRBJ1-3, the complete variable domain reads EPEVTQTPSHQVTQMGQEVILRCVPISNHLYFYWYRQILGQKVEFLVSFYNNEISEKSEIFDDQFSVERPDGSNFTLKIRSTKLEDSAMYFCASSERAGSLAGNTIYFGEGSWLTVV.

The V call is TRBV7-2, the J call TRBJ1-4; D is unresolved. The CDR3 has 13 amino acids. V was trimmed by 3 bases and J by 1 base, leaving 3 bases between them. The germline V gene has CDR1 SGHTA and CDR2 FQGNSA. CDR3 in amino acids: CASSFLTNEKLFF. For the CDR3, the DNA is TGTGCCAGCAGCTTTTTAACTAATGAAAAACTGTTTTTT.

V usage is TRBV6-6 and J usage is TRBJ2-7, with a possible D match to TRBD1 (5 bases). The CDR3 sequence is 13 residues long. Between the trimmed V and J ends, which lost 5 bases and 4 bases, there was a span of 12 bases. In germline, CDR1 is MNHNY, CDR2 SVGAGI (reference sequence). The CDR3 DNA reads TGTGCCAGCAGTGCCAGGGATGGATACGAGCAGTACTTC. It codes for CASSARDGYEQYF.

The table lists this clone with a count of one. The chain recombines TRBV6-6 with TRBJ2-7; D is undetermined. V lost 0 bases to trimming and J lost 4 bases, with 4 bases between them. This CDR3 spans 12 amino acids. From germline, CDR1 is MNHNY and CDR2 SVGAGI (reference sequence). In DNA form, the CDR3 reads TGTGCCAGCAGTTACTCCCCTTACGAGCAGTACTTC. This codes for CASSYSPYEQYF.

The CDR3 bases are TGTGCCAGCAGTTACGGCCTAAACTATGGCTACACCTTC. Residues: CASSYGLNYGYTF. The chain links TRBV6-5 to TRBJ1-2; D is undetermined. CDR3 size: 13 residues. The germline gives CDR1 MNHEY, CDR2 SVGAGI. Deletions cut 2 bases from V and 2 bases from J, with 6 bases between.

The J gene is TRBJ2-3, the V gene TRBV9; D not resolved. V was clipped by 2 bases and J by 2 bases, with 3 bases between them. This CDR3 contains 12 residues. The germline CDR1 and CDR2 sequences are SGDLS and YYNGEE. CDR3 amino acids: CASSVNTDTQYF. DNA of the CDR3: TGTGCCAGCAGCGTTAACACAGATACGCAGTATTTT.